This TCR beta chain was recorded in a study of cytomegalovirus exposure and HLA in healthy donors. Study results and limitations: Later, an analysis found that common viral pathogens appeared to be linked with several of the most significant clusters.

PCR employed 60 Vbeta and 13 Jbeta primers. Profiled with immunoSEQ multiplex PCR; TCRdb holds only in-frame clones, not every one. The sample lists over 55,000 clones; more than 70% were seen once. Comment on this clone: The antigen is undetermined.

This CDR3 is 15 amino acids long. Per germline, CDR1 MNHEY and CDR2 SMNVEV (reference sequence). Trimming pared 3 bases from V and 2 bases from J, leaving 14 bases between. The clonotype was recovered from a male donor in good health and CMV-seronegative. This chain uses TRBV27 with TRBJ2-7, with D possibly matching TRBD1 (5 bases). Sequenced input: PBMCs. DNA for the CDR3: TGTGCCAGCAGTTTCTCCCCCAGGGTAACCTACGAGCAGTACTTC. This translates into CASSFSPRVTYEQYF.